This note documents a single T cell receptor beta chain sequence. The CDR3 covers 14 residues. CDR1 is ENHRY, CDR2 SYGVKD, per germline. Trimming stripped 7 bases from V and 6 bases from J, with 15 bases between. The sample belongs to a study of control samples from healthy donors and cancer patients. This table comes from immunoSEQ multiplex PCR, and its TCRdb copy is limited to in-frame clones, with some not included. Altogether over 150,000 clones are present, around 94% being singletons, with the ten largest covering around 15%. The sample comprised PBMCs. The V and J genes are TRBV10-3 and TRBJ2-2, with a possible D match to TRBD2 (6 bases). This receptor was identified in a man between 60 and 70 years old with colorectal cancer. The CDR3 here is CAINSGAGSGELFF. CDR3 sequence (DNA): TGTGCCATCAATTCCGGTGCGGGGTCCGGGGAGCTGTTTTTT.